This T cell receptor beta chain is from a study of CD8+ T cells in alopecia areata. At the level of the study: Severity in treated patients was scored by percentage of scalp area affected. General study results and limits: Alphabeta T cells residing in normal skin are also sequenced in scalp samples. Under tofacitinib, numerous expanded lesional clonotypes remained detectable in scalp and blood.

The sequencing template was cDNA reverse transcribed from extracted RNA. Sequencing was performed with immunoSEQ multiplex PCR; in TCRdb, only in-frame clones are kept and a portion is missing. The table shows about 210,000 clones, with around two fifths occurring only once. Treatment described: oral pan-JAK inhibitor, 5-10 mg twice daily. Specimens obtained from alopecia areata patients comprised lesional scalp punch biopsies and peripheral blood. This clone showed up just a few times. What it binds is unknown. V was trimmed by 7 bases and J by 5 bases, leaving 21 bases between them. The CDR3 sequence is 16 residues long. Germline-derived CDR1 and CDR2 are MNHNY and SVGAGI (reference sequence).

The chain joins TRBV6-6 to TRBJ2-1; D not certain. This clonotype originated in a human donor with alopecia areata. The sequencing used CD4+ T cells sorted from blood, collected between weeks 36 and 40, from a patient treated with tofacitinib. The CDR3 nucleotides read TGTGCCAGCATCTGGGGTCGCGACCATGGGGACAATGAGCAGTTCTTC. Its protein product is CASIWGRDHGDNEQFF.